This T cell receptor beta chain was recovered during a study of cytomegalovirus exposure and HLA in healthy donors (dated by TCRdb to 2015 to 2018). About the study as a whole: An earlier analysis of around 600 of the donors reported approximately 300 Gb of sequence data and 120 million or so unique TCR beta sequences from 150 million to 200 million T cells. In a later analysis, previously published TCR beta repertoires from 666 donors were re-analyzed and high-resolution HLA genotyping was added so that TCR occurrence patterns could be studied. Using immunosequencing, the study profiled T cell repertoires from about 650 subjects and related those repertoires to cytomegalovirus serostatus. Donor age, sex, ethnicity and CMV serostatus were compiled together with the repertoire data. Along with the approximately 700-subject first cohort, a separate validation cohort of about 110 different subjects was used. Five DR-DQ haplotypes were handled as single units for association and clustering, since linkage in the cohort was strong. In a later genetic analysis, genome-wide SNP genotypes for about three fifths of the roughly 670 donors were used, and that subset was treated as a discovery cohort. The study aimed to test whether signatures of past pathogen exposure could be identified by cataloging public T cell receptors. To predict cytomegalovirus infection status, the study brought together high-throughput TCR immunosequencing, statistical association of individual TCRs with disease status, and machine learning. On average, roughly 240,000 unique TCR beta nucleotide sequences were sequenced per donor among 398 genotyped donors of the cohort, with around 19% of those sequences being non-productive. An early release that covered fewer than 800 HLA-typed donors contained around 300 gigabases of sequencing data and about 84 million unique TCR sequences. An earlier analysis of some 500 of the donors used high-throughput TCR beta sequencing to judge whether each TCR beta V gene segment behaved as functional or pseudogenic. The number of donors typed differed by locus, with roughly 629-640 for A, B, C, DRB1 and DQB1, more than 500 for DQA1, about 610 for DPA1, and some 450 for DPB1. HLA typing included class I and class II loci at four-digit resolution. The later analysis used no new phenotypic data to find candidate immune exposures, relying instead on TCR beta sequences and their occurrence across donors. Among the roughly 430 genotyped donors, roughly 80% belonged to the genetic ancestry cluster associated with self-reported Caucasian donors. Every repertoire in the discovery cohort had been generated on one and the same sequencing platform. Overall results and qualifications from the work: The only immune exposure information available for the cohort was CMV serostatus. Some IMGT-functional V segments, including TRBV6-2 and TRBV6-3, could not be distinguished by the 87-base-pair reads and were therefore excluded. In vitro tests confirmed that three of the cytomegalovirus-associated TCR beta chains recognize cytomegalovirus antigens. Specific HLA alleles were associated with 15,000 to 20,000 TCR beta sequences at a false discovery rate of 0.05 in a later analysis. V-gene and J-gene trimming of TCR beta chains was associated with a missense DCLRE1C variant in a later genetic analysis, and the association was replicated in an independent cohort. Roughly uniform sequencing depth across donors was assumed in presence/absence analyses, although this assumption may not hold. A later analysis found that TCR association rates varied across HLA loci, with DRB1 alleles showing the most associated TCRs and HLA-C alleles the fewest. Several of the top co-occurrence clusters appeared to be linked to parvovirus B19, influenza, CMV and Epstein-Barr virus, according to a later analysis. In an earlier analysis of about 540 of the donors, most TCR beta V segments were observed in productive rearrangements about 87% or about 30% of the time, broadly matching IMGT annotations. A further reported finding was that TCR beta sequences accurately predicted the HLA-A and HLA-B alleles for most subjects in the first cohort. In a later analysis, most CMV-associated TCR beta chains were found to appear HLA-restricted, with HLA associations seemingly driven largely by CMV exposure. Because HLA typing was unavailable for some donors at each locus, only the typed subset was used in association tests. Strong co-occurrence of HLA alleles, especially DR and DQ, made assigning TCR associations to individual alleles difficult. The classifier was reported to diagnose cytomegalovirus status with high specificity and sensitivity in both the original and validation cohorts. The earlier analysis of approximately 560 of the donors excluded seventeen rarely observed V segments, including chromosome 9 orphons, because counts were too low. Compared with the roughly 600-donor mean, donors in an Asian-associated ancestry cluster had fewer N-insertions in productive TCRs, according to a later genetic analysis. A cluster of highly shared sequence variants was judged likely to represent a technical artifact of the sequencing pipeline. The cohort was sequenced for TCR beta chains only, and without alpha or paired-chain data the features that could be detected were limited. It was suggested by the authors that the approach could potentially be generalized to other disease states and immunological phenotypes. Most TCR sequences were seen in very few donors, while some public TCRs were found in many individuals. A later analysis found that HLA-associated TCR beta chains were more clonally expanded and had lower generation probabilities than equally common non-associated chains. Correlated functional status among segregating V segments might be attributable to linkage disequilibrium, but an unknown experimental factor could not be ruled out. The study listed approximately 150 TCR beta chains as associated with cytomegalovirus.

The cohort comprised approximately 700 healthy bone marrow donors. Cohort members were all nominally healthy when sampled, although unrecorded immune exposures were likely present. The donor was CMV seronegative and belonged to the group of 352 seronegative cohort members. A peripheral blood sample was provided by each donor, and peripheral blood mononuclear cells were used for TCR beta sequencing. The Qiagen DNeasy Blood Extraction Kit was used to extract genomic DNA from the blood cell samples. The CDR3 spans 12 residues, from the cysteine through the phenylalanine. The kept DNA is CDR3 alone, 36 bases in frame from the first base. Based on the germline V gene, the CDR1 and CDR2 sequences are MNHNS and SASEGT. For this chain, trimming is 4 bases at the V end and 5 bases at the J end, and the number of junction bases without a gene match is 0. The library came from the immunoSEQ multiplex PCR assay. The multiplex PCR relied on a mix of 60 forward primers for TCR Vbeta segments and 13 reverse primers for TCR Jbeta segments. The CDR3 region of rearranged TCR beta genes was amplified from genomic DNA by a multiplex PCR assay. On the Illumina HiSeq System, the amplified TCR beta libraries were sequenced as 87-base-pair reads. In the source study's methods: In a later analysis, tens of millions of unique TCR beta chains were counted across the approximately 670 repertoires, and approximately 11 million of these chains were shared by at least two donors. Raw reads were error-corrected and collapsed into unique sequences with a nearest-neighbor algorithm that merged closely related sequences to remove PCR and sequencing errors. CDR3 sequences were aligned to IMGT reference sequences to assign V, D and J gene segments. Each retained sequence needed at least a six-nucleotide match to both a V gene segment and a J gene segment. A rearrangement was called productive if the CDR3 had no stop codons and remained in frame with V and J, and every other rearrangement was called non-productive. CDR3 was defined according to IMGT convention as the region running from the second conserved V-encoded cysteine to the conserved J-encoded phenylalanine. Sequences without an unambiguous match to a single V gene segment were excluded from the earlier analysis of over 500 of the donors. In an earlier analysis of 587 of the donors, a V segment was called functional when productive rearrangements were above 56.7%, and segregating when the standard deviation between donors exceeded 5%. A statistical classification framework was built for diagnosing cytomegalovirus status from the catalog of TCR beta chain sequences. In a later analysis, V and J genes were assigned by comparing TCR nucleotide sequences against IMGT/GENE-DB human TR gene sequences. The TCRdist pipeline was used in a later analysis to assign CDR3 sequences and most-parsimonious VDJ recombination scenarios. In a later analysis, every TCR beta chain was defined by the combination of its CDR3 amino acid sequence and its V-gene family, and reads without a unique V-gene family were dropped. To address suspected cross-contamination and a sequencing artifact, a later analysis removed a few hundred highly shared, low-generation-probability nucleotide sequences. For each public chain, a later analysis derived a clonal expansion index from normalized ranks of inferred template counts within each repertoire. In a later analysis, generation probabilities were computed with a VDJ recombination model fitted to out-of-frame rearrangements, and the resulting probabilities were checked against IGoR. In a later analysis, TCR-TCR, TCR-HLA and TCR-CMV co-occurrence was scored with hypergeometric tests, and a repertoire-size bias correction was applied to TCR pairs. In a later analysis, false discovery rates were estimated by permuting HLA or CMV assignments 20 times. In a later analysis, co-occurring TCRs were grouped with DBSCAN, and TCRdist sequence similarity was added when clustering was performed within HLA-allele-positive subsets. Repertoires with fewer than 30,000 or more than 120,000 public chains were left out of co-occurrence clustering, as were four to six repertoires with anomalous nucleotide sharing. This is the immuneACCESS table as TCRdb keeps it, with only in-frame sequences that have V and J called. A part of the clones is gone; compared with another copy, unresolved V genes explain less than half, and the rest is unexplained. V and J calls and clone size are as listed in that table; D and trimming were resolved from the DNA. This sample lists some 150,000 clones; 70% to 85% were detected once. Together, the top ten hold around 1.6% of the sample.

This clone has a single count. The antigen it recognizes is unknown. Base qualities are missing; no much larger clone stands one base away. The TCR comes from a woman aged 25 to 39 in good health and CMV-seronegative. What was sequenced was PBMCs. The sequence links TRBV6-1 to TRBJ1-2; 8 junctional bases match TRBD1. The DNA sequence reads TGTGCCAGCAGTGGACAGGGGTATGGCTACACCTTC. Translation gives CASSGQGYGYTF.